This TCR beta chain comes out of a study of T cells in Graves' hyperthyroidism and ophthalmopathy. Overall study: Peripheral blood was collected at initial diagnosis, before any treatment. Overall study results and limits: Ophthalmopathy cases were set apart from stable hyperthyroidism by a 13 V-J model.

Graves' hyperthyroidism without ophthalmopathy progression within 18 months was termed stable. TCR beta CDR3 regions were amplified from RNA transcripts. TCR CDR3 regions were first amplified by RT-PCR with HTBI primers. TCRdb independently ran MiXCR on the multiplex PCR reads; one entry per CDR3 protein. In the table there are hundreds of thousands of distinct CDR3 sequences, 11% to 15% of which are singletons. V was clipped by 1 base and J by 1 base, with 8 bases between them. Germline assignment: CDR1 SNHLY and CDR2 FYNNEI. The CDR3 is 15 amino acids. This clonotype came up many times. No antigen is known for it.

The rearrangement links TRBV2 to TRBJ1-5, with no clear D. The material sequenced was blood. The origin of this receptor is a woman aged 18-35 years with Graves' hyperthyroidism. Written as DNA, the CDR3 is TGTGCCAGCAGTGAAGAGTCAGTGAGCAATCAGCCCCAGCATTTT. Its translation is CASSEESVSNQPQHF.